This T cell receptor (beta chain) emerged from a study of neurological immune-mediated disorders. Regarding time point: longitudinal time-point 1 (baseline). Libraries used 2 million unsorted PBMCs kept frozen in RNAlater. CDR3 length equals 14 residues. Germline V gene lookup returns CDR1 SGHTA and CDR2 FQGNSA. After removal of 5 bases from V and 7 bases from J, the junction contained 5 bases not matched to a gene. TCRdb re-analysed the 5' RACE reads in MiXCR, keeping a single row per CDR3 protein. Of tens of thousands of distinct CDR3 sequences in the sample, 10% were seen once. This clonotype has ten or more counts. Its antigen is unknown. Findings and limits, study-wide: Patients with HTLV-1-associated myelopathy showed the most TCR clonal expansion. Those with multiple sclerosis showed the least, falling below healthy controls.

The sequencing sample was made of PBMCs. The rearrangement uses TRBV7-2 and TRBJ2-7, with TRBD2 identical over 13 bases. This clonotype was obtained from a man younger than 40 in good health. The DNA for the CDR3 is TGTGCCAGCAGCCTACTAGCGGGAGGGCGGGAGCAGTACTTC. The encoded protein is CASSLLAGGREQYF.